The clone carrying this T cell receptor (beta chain) was detected many times. Its specificity is not known. The data derive from a study of spatial heterogeneity in lung cancer. Study-level background: The study sequenced follow-up PBMC samples when they were available, at a median of about two years after resection. Raw-read counts averaged over ten per unique TCR and UMI combination. Study results and caveats: Ubiquitous expanded tumor TCRs appeared in blood more at resection than follow-up.

Every individual TCR cDNA molecule carried its own unique molecular identifier, which allowed correction of PCR and sequencing errors. TCRdb processed the 5' RACE reads anew with MiXCR; each CDR3 protein has one entry. The top ten hold 22% of the sample, which has about 25,000 distinct CDR3 sequences, around 6% seen once. Time point reported: blood at routine non-recurrence follow-up after resection. Unsorted samples of tumor, nontumor lung or frozen PBMC had their whole RNA sequenced. The CDR3 runs 14 residues. Germline CDR1 LGHNA, CDR2 YNFKEQ. Trimming removed 3 bases from V and 3 bases from J, with 12 bases in between.

The TCR originated in a male donor with early-stage non-small cell lung cancer. The source was PBMCs, collected at follow-up. The V gene is TRBV4-2, the J gene TRBJ2-7; maybe TRBD1 (6 bases). CDR3: CASSQGAGDYEQYF. The CDR3, as DNA: TGTGCCAGCAGCCAGGGGGCAGGGGACTACGAGCAGTACTTC.